This T cell receptor beta chain was recovered during a study of T cell repertoires in cytomegalovirus infection. Study information: Both recently identified HLA-C-restricted and well-studied HLA-B-restricted CMV epitopes were used in the study.

TCRdb fed the reads into MiXCR, producing one record per CDR3 protein. This repertoire shows approximately 120,000 distinct CDR3 sequences, about 30% found once; its top ten account for 80% to 85%. Turning to this clonotype: What it binds is unknown.

Trimming took off 7 bases at V and 0 bases at J, with 13 bases between the two ends. In germline, CDR1 is SNHLY, CDR2 FYNNEI. CDR3 length: 15 residues. This receptor was obtained from a human donor in good health (CMV status not recorded). Some clones in this sample may be carry-over from other donors' samples. The source material was CD8+ T cells from cultured PBMCs, sampled from culture after CMV antigen stimulation. The chain uses TRBV2 and TRBJ2-1; D may be TRBD2 (7 bases). The CDR3 DNA sequence: TGTGCCAGCAAGGCGGGGGCGAGCTCCTACAATGAGCAGTTCTTC. Translated: CASKAGASSYNEQFF.